This T cell receptor (beta chain) was found in a study of siplizumab effects on memory and regulatory T cells. General study findings and limits: Researchers could map only a minor fraction of alloreactive clones to unstimulated subsets. Alloreactive sequences whose origin lay in unstimulated CD4+ memory cells were significantly reduced by siplizumab. Memory cells seemed less diverse than naive T cells, which also seemed major contributors to the alloresponse.

Here immunoSEQ multiplex PCR was the method, and the copy in TCRdb shows in-frame clones only, minus some. The sample has around 100,000 clones, roughly 92% seen once. This clone was seen a few times. The antigen is unknown. CDR1 is KGHSH and CDR2 is LQKENI in the germline V gene. The V gene lost 2 bases and the J gene lost 9 bases, with 17 bases spanning the gap. CDR3 length: 15 amino acids. Material for sequencing was Tregs sorted from blood. The chain couples TRBV18 to TRBJ2-1; a weak D match, TRBD1 (6 bases). This TCR was recovered from a human donor in good health. Here the CDR3 DNA reads TGTGCCAGCTCACCAGACCTTCATGACAGGAGTGAGCAGTTCTTC. It translates to CASSPDLHDRSEQFF.